One sample yielded the 8 T cell receptor beta chains listed below, sequenced in a study of control samples from healthy donors and cancer patients. Assay used: immunoSEQ multiplex PCR; TCRdb lists only in-frame clones, some missing. The table lists some 120,000 clones, 80% to 95% of them singletons. The sample was blood. These TCRs come from a man between 18 and 29 years old in good health.

The rearrangement joins TRBV4-1 to TRBJ2-2; 8 bases are a match to TRBD2. CDR3 length: 14 residues. The V gene's germline CDR1 is MGHRA and CDR2 YSYEKL. V lost 3 bases to trimming and J lost 6 bases; unmatched junction nucleotides: 3. CDR3 coding DNA: TGCGCCAGCAGCCAGACGGGGGGGGCCGGGGAGCTGTTTTTT. It is translated as CASSQTGGAGELFF.

This clone was picked up one time. CDR3 sequence (DNA): TGTGCCAGCCCTGGGGGGGCGGCAACTAATGAAAAACTGTTTTTT. This gives the protein CASPGGAATNEKLFF. J is TRBJ1-4 and V is TRBV6-5, with a tentative D call TRBD1 (6 bases). Germline loops: CDR1 MNHEY, CDR2 SVGAGI. V was cut by 8 bases and J by 0 bases, with 13 bases left in between. The CDR3 spans 15 residues.

As for this clone: The junction departs from the called germline gene at one end, perhaps through a read error. This rearrangement joins TRBV5-1 to TRBJ1-1; 7 bases fit TRBD1. This CDR3 region has 18 residues. Germline V gives CDR1 SGHRS, CDR2 YFSETQ. The CDR3 DNA sequence: TGCGCCCGCAGCTGGGGGGGGCGCGGGACAGACCTCGGCACTGAAGCTTTCTTT. Its translation is CARSWGGRGTDLGTEAFF. Full variable domain (rest looked up from reference TRBV5-1 and TRBJ1-1): KAGVTQTPRYLIKTRGQQVTLSCSPISGHRSVSWYQQTPGQGLQFLFEYFSETQRNKGNFPGRFSGRQFSNSRSEMNVSTLELGDSALYLCARSWGGRGTDLGTEAFFGQGTRLTVV.

With regard to this clone: The junction does not match germline at one end; this may be a read error. The V and J genes are TRBV14 and TRBJ2-4, with D tentatively TRBD1 or TRBD2 (5 bases each). The germline CDR1 and CDR2 sequences are SGHDN and FVKESK. This CDR3 spans 13 amino acids. The CDR3 sequence is CASSQETGLQRHF. CDR3 nucleotide sequence: TGTGCCAGCAGCCAAGAAACAGGACTCCAAAGGCACTTC.

The chain recombines TRBV5-8 with TRBJ1-1, with TRBD1 as a possible D gene (6 bases). This CDR3 has 16 amino acids. The germline V gene encodes CDR1 SGHTS and CDR2 YDEGEE. The V gene lost 1 base and the J gene lost 0 bases, with 13 bases spanning the gap. CDR3 nucleotide sequence: TGTGCCAGCAGCTTGAAGGTTAGGGGGATGAACACTGAAGCTTTCTTT. Translated: CASSLKVRGMNTEAFF.

For the CDR3, the DNA is TGTGCCAGCAGTGAAGCGCAGGGGCTAGGGTATGGCTACACCTTC. It translates to CASSEAQGLGYGYTF. The genes are TRBV6-1 and TRBJ1-2; tentatively, D is TRBD1 (6 bases). Germline V gene lookup returns CDR1 MNHNS and CDR2 SASEGT. The CDR3 is 15 amino acids. Trimming stripped 0 bases from V and 5 bases from J, with 13 bases between.

This chain connects TRBV5-1 to TRBJ1-3; D gene ambiguous. V was cut by 4 bases and J by 0 bases, with 14 bases left in between. This CDR3 is built from 16 residues. Germline V CDR1 and CDR2: SGHRS, YFSETQ. The CDR3 nucleotides are TGCGCCAGCAGCCCCGGACTCAAGAGCTCTGGAAACACCATATATTTT. Translated, it gives CASSPGLKSSGNTIYF. Filled out from reference TRBV5-1 and TRBJ1-3, the complete variable domain reads KAGVTQTPRYLIKTRGQQVTLSCSPISGHRSVSWYQQTPGQGLQFLFEYFSETQRNKGNFPGRFSGRQFSNSRSEMNVSTLELGDSALYLCASSPGLKSSGNTIYFGEGSWLTVV.

The rearrangement links TRBV3-1 (or the pseudogene TRBV3-2) to TRBJ2-5; D is unresolved. Trimming left V 0 bases short and J 2 bases short, with 7 bases between. CDR3 size: 14 residues. Germline CDR1 is LGHDT and CDR2 is YNNKEL (reference sequence). The CDR3 region is CASSQEYTQETQYF. In DNA, the CDR3 is TGTGCCAGCAGCCAAGAATATACACAAGAGACCCAGTACTTC.